These 28 T cell receptor beta chains came from one sample sequenced in a study of OX40 agonist ivuxolimab in advanced cancers. TCRdb's table, derived via immunoSEQ multiplex PCR, lists solely in-frame clones and lacks some. The sample gives about 150,000 clones, around 93% of which show up once; more than 1% is in the top ten. This specimen was CD4+ or CD8+ T cells sorted from blood, taken in a trial of the OX40 agonist ivuxolimab. The source of these receptors is an adult with an advanced solid tumor such as melanoma, head and neck, liver or kidney cancer.

The J gene is TRBJ1-6, the V gene TRBV7-6; the D gene is possibly TRBD1 (5 bases). The germline V and J ends were trimmed by 2 bases and 7 bases, with 12 bases remaining between them. The length of the CDR3 is 15 residues. Germline values: CDR1 SGHVS, CDR2 FNYEAQ. The CDR3 is CASSLQTGPNSPLHF. Written as DNA, the CDR3 is TGTGCCAGCAGCTTACAAACAGGTCCCAATTCACCCCTCCACTTT.

The chain joins TRBV25-1 to TRBJ1-1; tentatively, D is TRBD1 (5 bases). Germline CDR1 reads MGHDK; CDR2 reads SYGVNS. The CDR3 is 12 amino acids. V was trimmed by 5 bases and J by 8 bases, leaving 12 bases between them. CDR3 DNA: TGTGCCAGCAGTCCCCGGGGCCTCGAAGCTTTCTTT. It is translated as CASSPRGLEAFF.

The chain carries TRBV5-6 and TRBJ1-2; D may be TRBD1 (6 bases). Germline CDR1 reads SGHDT; CDR2 reads YYEEEE. Trimming cost V 5 bases and J 2 bases, with 10 bases left between them. The CDR3 spans 13 residues. CDR3 loop: CASSRTVNYGYTF. The CDR3 coding sequence is TGTGCCAGCAGTCGGACAGTCAACTATGGCTACACCTTC.

This clone was found once. Additional DNA sequences in this sample encode the identical CDR3. This chain joins TRBV2 and TRBJ2-2, with 8 bases fitting TRBD2. Germline V lookup: CDR1 SNHLY, CDR2 FYNNEI. The CDR3 is 14 amino acids. With 9 bases clipped from V and 3 bases from J, the junction kept 6 bases outside the gene matches. CDR3 nucleotides: TGTGCCAGTAAGCGGGAGAGGGACACCGGGGAGCTGTTTTTT. It specifies CASKRERDTGELFF. The variable domain in full, with the rest retrieved from reference TRBV2 and TRBJ2-2, is EPEVTQTPSHQVTQMGQEVILRCVPISNHLYFYWYRQILGQKVEFLVSFYNNEISEKSEIFDDQFSVERPDGSNFTLKIRSTKLEDSAMYFCASKRERDTGELFFGEGSRLTVL.

The CDR3 spells CASSPISRGYTF. The CDR3 DNA is TGTGCCAGCAGCCCCATCTCGAGGGGCTACACCTTC. V usage is TRBV7-8 and J usage is TRBJ1-2; D uncertain. The germline gives CDR1 SGHVS, CDR2 FQNEAQ. The CDR3 runs 12 residues. The ends were cut back, 5 bases at V and 8 bases at J, with 12 bases in the middle. Full variable domain (rest looked up from reference TRBV7-8 and TRBJ1-2): GAGVSQSPRYKVAKRGQDVALRCDPISGHVSLFWYQQALGQGPEFLTYFQNEAQLDKSGLPSDRFFAERPEGSVSTLKIQRTQQEDSAVYLCASSPISRGYTFGSGTRLTVV.

The chain carries TRBV11-2 and TRBJ1-1, with D tentatively TRBD1 (5 bases). The germline gives CDR1 SGHAT, CDR2 FQNNGV. Between the trimmed V and J ends, which lost 5 bases and 3 bases, there was a span of 16 bases. CDR3 length equals 15 residues. CDR3 nucleotide sequence: TGTGCCAGCAGCCCACTTGGGGGGGTCTACACTGAAGCTTTCTTT. This encodes CASSPLGGVYTEAFF.

The chain carries TRBV25-1 and TRBJ1-1; unclear D gene. CDR1 is MGHDK and CDR2 is SYGVNS in the germline V gene. The CDR3 runs to 12 residues. Deletions cut 7 bases from V and 5 bases from J, with 11 bases between. The CDR3 is CASTNSWTEAFF. The CDR3, as DNA: TGTGCCAGCACCAACAGTTGGACTGAAGCTTTCTTT.

This chain connects TRBV18 to TRBJ1-1; D is possibly TRBD1 (5 bases). The CDR3 runs 12 residues. Trimming removed 4 bases at V and 11 bases at J, with 14 bases between. Germline CDR1 reads KGHSH; CDR2 reads LQKENI. CDR3 coding DNA: TGTGCCAGCTCACAACTCGCGGGGGTGGCTTTCTTT. Translation gives CASSQLAGVAFF.

J is TRBJ1-1 and V is TRBV4-3; D is undetermined. The germline V gene has CDR1 LGHNA and CDR2 YSLEER. V lost 4 bases and J 0 bases, leaving 9 bases between the germline ends. The CDR3 sequence is 14 residues long. In DNA form, the CDR3 reads TGCGCCAGCAGCCCCCGGGCTTTGAACACTGAAGCTTTCTTT. It yields the protein CASSPRALNTEAFF.

The V gene is TRBV19, the J gene TRBJ1-6, with a tentative D call TRBD1 (5 bases). CDR1 and CDR2 (germline): LNHDA, SQIVND (reference sequence). The CDR3 extends over 13 amino acids. Trimming stripped 8 bases from V and 10 bases from J, with 15 bases between. The CDR3 loop reads CASDPGLSSPLHF. Written as DNA, the CDR3 is TGTGCCAGTGACCCGGGACTCTCGTCACCCCTCCACTTT. The full variable domain, in which reference TRBV19 and TRBJ1-6 provide the parts outside the CDR3, is DGGITQSPKYLFRKEGQNVTLSCEQNLNHDAMYWYRQDPGQGLRLIYYSQIVNDFQKGDIAEGYSVSREKKESFPLTVTSAQKNPTAFYLCASDPGLSSPLHFGNGTRLTVT.

V gene TRBV7-8 combines with J gene TRBJ1-5; 10 positions agree with TRBD1. Losses at the gene ends were 5 bases for V and 6 bases for J; bases not matched to a gene: 4. This CDR3 has 14 amino acids. Looked up from germline, CDR1 is SGHVS and CDR2 is FQNEAQ. The CDR3 DNA follows: TGTGCCAGCAGCAGACAGGGGGCCACTCAGCCCCAGCATTTT. It specifies CASSRQGATQPQHF. Together with reference TRBV7-8 and TRBJ1-5, the CDR3 gives the full variable domain: GAGVSQSPRYKVAKRGQDVALRCDPISGHVSLFWYQQALGQGPEFLTYFQNEAQLDKSGLPSDRFFAERPEGSVSTLKIQRTQQEDSAVYLCASSRQGATQPQHFGDGTRLSIL.

This clone was recorded only once. This rearrangement joins TRBV28 to TRBJ1-1; D is perhaps TRBD1 (6 bases). CDR1 MDHEN and CDR2 SYDVKM come from the germline V gene. V was cut by 5 bases and J by 0 bases, with 13 bases left in between. The CDR3 has 15 residues. The DNA of the CDR3 is TGTGCCAGCAGTCCACCAGGGGCCCTGAACACTGAAGCTTTCTTT. This gives the protein CASSPPGALNTEAFF.

This clone has just one count. The chain uses TRBV16 and TRBJ1-5; 8 bases agree with TRBD1. Germline loops: CDR1 KGHSY, CDR2 FQNENV. The ends lost 5 bases at V and 4 bases at J; junction bases unmatched: 16. This CDR3 comprises 18 residues. The chain's CDR3 is CASSEYLRDRRGNQPQHF. The DNA of the CDR3 is TGTGCCAGCAGCGAATATCTAAGGGACAGGAGGGGAAATCAGCCCCAGCATTTT.

The genes are TRBV28 and TRBJ2-7, with TRBD2 matching over 15 bases. Germline-derived CDR1 and CDR2 are MDHEN and SYDVKM. Trimming took 5 bases from V and 7 from J; bases not matched to a gene: 9. The CDR3 runs 16 residues. CDR3 loop: CASSPGTSGRTGEQYF. In nucleotides, the CDR3 is TGTGCCAGCAGTCCCGGGACTAGCGGGAGGACGGGAGAGCAGTACTTC.

This clone showed up just once. CDR3 sequence reads: CASSPGIDTEAFF. As DNA, the CDR3 is TGTGCCAGCAGCCCGGGGATCGACACTGAAGCTTTCTTT. The chain links TRBV7-3 to TRBJ1-1; D not certain. Trimming shortened V by 5 bases and J by 3 bases, and 10 bases separated the two germline ends. The CDR3 has 13 residues. Germline values: CDR1 SGHTA, CDR2 FQGTGA.

This clone is a singleton in its sample. The chain joins TRBV5-4 to TRBJ1-5, with a possible D match to TRBD1 (5 bases). V shed 3 bases and J shed 5 bases, with 12 bases lying between them. The germline V gene has CDR1 SGHNT and CDR2 YYREEE (reference sequence). The CDR3 runs to 14 residues. The CDR3 DNA reads TGTGCCAGCAGCTCGACAGTATCGGATCAGCCCCAGCATTTT. Translation gives CASSSTVSDQPQHF.

J is TRBJ2-7 and V is TRBV5-4; 11 bases are shared with TRBD2. The CDR3 has 14 amino acids. Germline V gene lookup returns CDR1 SGHNT and CDR2 YYREEE (reference sequence). Unmatched junction bases numbered 2, after V lost 0 bases and J lost 6 bases. Here the CDR3 reads CASSLGGTSGEQYF. CDR3 nucleotide sequence: TGTGCCAGCAGCTTGGGAGGGACTAGCGGCGAGCAGTACTTC.

The V and J genes are TRBV7-2 and TRBJ1-6, with D hard to call. CDR3 size: 13 residues. CDR1 is SGHTA, CDR2 FQGNSA, per germline. With 3 bases removed from V and 8 bases from J, the gap between germline ends came to 8 bases. The CDR3 DNA reads TGTGCCAGCAGCTTCAGTGGGGATTCACCCCTCCACTTT. It specifies CASSFSGDSPLHF.

This chain uses TRBV5-1 with TRBJ2-7; D might be TRBD1 (6 bases). Germline V gives CDR1 SGHRS, CDR2 YFSETQ. The CDR3 is 16 residues long. V dropped 0 bases and J dropped 0 bases, with 13 bases sitting between them. CDR3 sequence: CASSLALTTGSYEQYF. CDR3 nucleotides: TGCGCCAGCAGCTTGGCCCTAACGACAGGCTCCTACGAGCAGTACTTC.

This chain joins TRBV7-2 and TRBJ1-2; D is possibly TRBD1 (6 bases). CDR1 is SGHTA and CDR2 is FQGNSA in the germline V gene. The CDR3 is 13 amino acids. V lost 5 bases, J lost 2 bases, and 9 bases lay in between. The CDR3 sequence is CASSPTGNYGYTF. The CDR3 DNA reads TGTGCCAGCAGCCCAACAGGGAACTATGGCTACACCTTC.

The V and J genes are TRBV11-1 and TRBJ1-2, with a weak D call TRBD1 (6 bases). The CDR3 runs 14 residues. The germline CDR1 and CDR2 sequences are SGHAT and FQDESV (reference sequence). Trimming stripped 2 bases from V and 4 bases from J, with 11 bases between. The CDR3 DNA reads as TGTGCCAGCAGCTTAACCGGGACATCCTATGGCTACACCTTC. Its protein product is CASSLTGTSYGYTF.

The chain couples TRBV4-2 to TRBJ1-4, with D unclear. This CDR3 spans 16 amino acids. The V end lost 0 bases, the J end lost 5 bases, and 13 bases lay between the germline ends. Looked up from germline, CDR1 is LGHNA and CDR2 is YNFKEQ. In DNA, the CDR3 is TGTGCCAGCAGCCAAGATCGAGGCAGGTACAATGAAAAACTGTTTTTT. Translated, it gives CASSQDRGRYNEKLFF.

V is TRBV5-1 and J is TRBJ2-7; D is perhaps TRBD2 (7 bases). Trimming took 0 bases from V and 2 from J, leaving 9 bases between them. Germline values: CDR1 SGHRS, CDR2 YFSETQ. This CDR3 contains 14 residues. The CDR3, as DNA: TGCGCCAGCAGCTTGGTAGGGGGGGCCTACGAGCAGTACTTC. As protein: CASSLVGGAYEQYF. The full variable domain, its missing parts supplied by reference TRBV5-1 and TRBJ2-7, is KAGVTQTPRYLIKTRGQQVTLSCSPISGHRSVSWYQQTPGQGLQFLFEYFSETQRNKGNFPGRFSGRQFSNSRSEMNVSTLELGDSALYLCASSLVGGAYEQYFGPGTRLTVT.

This chain uses TRBV29-1 with TRBJ2-1, with D unresolved. CDR1 is SQVTM, CDR2 ANQGSEA, per germline. Deletions cut 6 bases from V and 6 bases from J, with 15 bases between. The CDR3 extends over 13 amino acids. The CDR3 sequence is CSVDPRGTNEQFF. CDR3 DNA sequence: TGCAGCGTCGATCCCCGAGGCACCAATGAGCAGTTCTTC.

The genes are TRBV18 and TRBJ2-1, with 8 nucleotides matching TRBD2. J lost 7 bases, V lost 3 bases, and 2 bases had no gene match. The CDR3 has 13 residues. Germline V lookup: CDR1 KGHSH, CDR2 LQKENI. In DNA form, the CDR3 reads TGTGCCAGCTCACCGGGACTAGGGAATGAGCAGTTCTTC. Its protein is CASSPGLGNEQFF.

The chain couples TRBV28 to TRBJ2-1; 9 bases fit TRBD2. Germline V gives CDR1 MDHEN, CDR2 SYDVKM. V trimming: 5 bases; J trimming: 6 bases; junction bases outside the gene matches: 14. CDR3 length: 17 residues. As DNA, the CDR3 is TGTGCCAGCAGTCCGATCGTCACCGGGACTAGCTCCAATGAGCAGTTCTTC. This codes for CASSPIVTGTSSNEQFF.

The chain employs TRBV7-2 and TRBJ2-5; TRBD2 agrees at 7 bases. Looked up from germline, CDR1 is SGHTA and CDR2 is FQGNSA. J was trimmed by 5 bases and V by 3 bases; bases with no gene match: 3. This CDR3 has 13 residues. The CDR3 reads CASSFGGRETQYF. CDR3 bases: TGTGCCAGCAGCTTCGGGGGGAGGGAGACCCAGTACTTC.

CDR3 protein: CASSPRLVLSGETQYF. For the CDR3, the DNA is TGTGCCAGCAGCCCTCGACTAGTTCTCAGTGGCGAGACCCAGTACTTC. The chain carries TRBV5-8 and TRBJ2-5; the D gene is possibly TRBD2 (6 bases). Germline CDR1 reads SGHTS; CDR2 reads YDEGEE. The CDR3 contains 16 residues. Trimming stripped 4 bases from V and 5 bases from J, with 21 bases between.